These T cell receptor beta chains were read from a single sample in a study of T cell responses to AZD1222 COVID-19 vaccine. The assay was immunoSEQ multiplex PCR, and TCRdb's table has in-frame clones only and misses some. Among around 84,000 clones, approximately 90% were seen once, and the ten largest hold around 7.1%. The sequencing here drew on peripheral blood, taken on day 0 of MenACWY control vaccination. These receptors originate from an adult in good health. Each CDR3 is given with its conserved first and last residue. Each record gives: D gene, clone size, V gene, J gene, CDR3 DNA, CDR3 protein. A D gene is named only where the DNA matches it firmly. Expanded clones are given a class, and other clones once, few, many or no size at all.

NA	NA	TRBV5-8	TRBJ1-1	TGTGCCAGCAGCTTAGAAGGGACTGAAGCTTTCTTT	CASSLEGTEAFF
NA	NA	TRBV18	TRBJ1-5	TGTGCCAGCTCACCCCAGAGTGGAAGTAACCATCAGCCCCAGCATTTT	CASSPQSGSNHQPQHF
NA	NA	TRBV6-5	TRBJ2-7	TGTGCCAGCAGTTACTCGAGGGGAACCCCCTACGAGCAGTACTTC	CASSYSRGTPYEQYF
NA	NA	TRBV19	TRBJ2-5	TGTGCCAGTAGTACGGGACGGGGGTTGGAGACCCAGTACTTC	CASSTGRGLETQYF
NA	once	TRBV11-3	TRBJ2-3	TGTGCCAGCAGCTCCTCGGGACAACCCACAGATACGCAGTATTTT	CASSSSGQPTDTQYF
NA	NA	TRBV9	TRBJ1-5	TGTGCCAGCAGCCCAGACGTTGGGTATAGCAATCAGCCCCAGCATTTT	CASSPDVGYSNQPQHF
NA	NA	TRBV19	TRBJ1-6	TGTGCCAGTAGTATGCCGGGGGCCAATAATTCACCCCTCCACTTT	CASSMPGANNSPLHF
NA	NA	TRBV5-8	TRBJ2-1	TGTGCCAGCAGCTTGTGGGGGAGCTCAGATGAGCAGTTCTTC	CASSLWGSSDEQFF
TRBD1	NA	TRBV11-2	TRBJ2-7	TGTGCCAGCAGCTTCATGCCAGGGGGCCACGAGCAGTACTTC	CASSFMPGGHEQYF
NA	NA	TRBV28	TRBJ2-6	TGTGCCAGCATTAGGGGGACTTTACCCTCTGGGGCCAACGTCCTGACTTTC	CASIRGTLPSGANVLTF
NA	NA	TRBV6-5	TRBJ1-2	TGCGCCAGCGGGGTGGCAGGGAATCGTTATGGCTACACCTTC	CASGVAGNRYGYTF
NA	NA	TRBV6-2/TRBV6-3	TRBJ2-2	TGTGCCAGCAGTTTCGTACACCCGAACACCGGGGAGCTGTTTTTT	CASSFVHPNTGELFF
TRBD1	NA	TRBV10-3	TRBJ1-2	TGTGCCATCAGTGGGACAGGGGGCGCGTTTGATTCTAATGGCTACACCTTC	CAISGTGGAFDSNGYTF
TRBD1	NA	TRBV2	TRBJ1-4	TGTGCCAGCATCCCGGGACAGGGACGTGAAAAACTGTTTTTT	CASIPGQGREKLFF
NA	NA	TRBV5-6	TRBJ2-1	TGTGCCAGCAGCCGCATCGCCCCGACCCTCAATGAGCAGTTCTTC	CASSRIAPTLNEQFF
NA	NA	TRBV28	TRBJ1-6	TGTGCCAGCAGCCTGAAAGGACAGCTAGGGTCACCCCTCCACTTT	CASSLKGQLGSPLHF
TRBD2	NA	TRBV19	TRBJ2-3	TGTGCCAGTAGTATGCCTAGCGGATACACAGATACGCAGTATTTT	CASSMPSGYTDTQYF
TRBD1	NA	TRBV14	TRBJ2-5	TGTGCCAGCAGCCAACGGACAGGGGGCTGGGAGACCCAGTACTTC	CASSQRTGGWETQYF
TRBD1	NA	TRBV6-1	TRBJ2-7	TGTGCCAGCAGTGAACAACAACGGGACAGGGGGAGCGAGCAGTACTTC	CASSEQQRDRGSEQYF
TRBD1	once	TRBV6-5	TRBJ1-2	TGTGCCAGCAGTCCCGGGACAGGGCTCTATGGCTACACCTTC	CASSPGTGLYGYTF
NA	NA	TRBV3-1/TRBV3-2	TRBJ2-5	TGTGCCAGCAGCCACCCCCCGGTAGCCGGGAGTGTGGAGTGGGAGACCCAGTACTTC	CASSHPPVAGSVEWETQYF
NA	NA	TRBV12-3/TRBV12-4	TRBJ2-5	TGTGCCAGCAGTTTAGCGGCGGGAGAGACCCAGTACTTC	CASSLAAGETQYF
TRBD2	few	TRBV7-8	TRBJ2-1	TGTGCCAGCAGCCCCTCACTCCCGGGACTAGCCTACAATGAGCAGTTCTTC	CASSPSLPGLAYNEQFF
TRBD2	NA	TRBV18	TRBJ2-1	TGTGCCAGCTCACCCGGGACTAGCGGGAATGAGCAGTTCTTC	CASSPGTSGNEQFF
NA	NA	TRBV18	TRBJ2-2	TGTGCCAGCTCCGAGAACCGGGCCCCGAACACCGGGGAGCTGTTTTTT	CASSENRAPNTGELFF
TRBD1	NA	TRBV5-5	TRBJ1-6	TGTGCCAGCAGCCTCACAGGGGGCGCTTATTCACCCCTCCACTTT	CASSLTGGAYSPLHF
TRBD1	NA	TRBV19	TRBJ2-7	TGTGCCAGTAGTCCTCGTGGGCAGGGGGCCTACGAGCAGTACTTC	CASSPRGQGAYEQYF
NA	once	TRBV7-2	TRBJ2-1	TGTGCCAGCAGCTTAGGGGTAGACGTCAATGAGCAGTTCTTC	CASSLGVDVNEQFF
NA	NA	TRBV12-5	TRBJ2-3	TGTGCTAGTGGTTCGCGAGAGGTGGGGATATCAGATACGCAGTATTTT	CASGSREVGISDTQYF
TRBD1	NA	TRBV27	TRBJ1-6	TGTGCCAGCAGTGCGGACAGGGCCTATAATTCACCCCTCCACTTT	CASSADRAYNSPLHF
NA	NA	TRBV28	TRBJ1-2	TGTGCCAGCAGTTTAAGCGCAGGGTATGACTATGGCTACACCTTC	CASSLSAGYDYGYTF
TRBD1	NA	TRBV19	TRBJ2-6	TGTGCCAGTAGTTTGTTCAGGGGGAAGGGGAGTGGGGCCAACGTCCTGACTTTC	CASSLFRGKGSGANVLTF
NA	NA	TRBV20-1	TRBJ2-1	TGCAGTGCGAAAGCCGGGACTTTGCGGTTCTTC	CSAKAGTLRFF
TRBD1	NA	TRBV18	TRBJ2-5	TGTGCCAGCTCACCACCGAGAACAGGGGTTGGGGAGACCCAGTACTTC	CASSPPRTGVGETQYF
NA	NA	TRBV7-2	TRBJ1-2	TGTGCCAGCAGCCCGCGACAGCCCGCGAGTGGCTACACCTTC	CASSPRQPASGYTF
NA	NA	TRBV6-6	TRBJ2-4	TGTGCCAGCACCTCCTTTGAGGTTGCCAAAAACATTCAGTACTTC	CASTSFEVAKNIQYF
NA	once	TRBV19	TRBJ2-7	TGTGCCACAGGGACCTCCTACGAGCAGTACTTC	CATGTSYEQYF
NA	once	TRBV3-1/TRBV3-2	TRBJ2-1	TGTGCCAGCAGCCAAGGTGCTCCGAGCTCCTACAATGAGCAGTTCTTC	CASSQGAPSSYNEQFF
NA	NA	TRBV28	TRBJ2-7	TGTGCCAGCAGTTCCCCTCCCCACGAGCAGTACTTC	CASSSPPHEQYF
NA	NA	TRBV12-3/TRBV12-4	TRBJ2-7	TGTGCCAGCACTGATCGTGGGTACGAGCAGTACTTC	CASTDRGYEQYF
NA	NA	TRBV15	TRBJ2-1	TGTGCCACCAGCAGAGATATGGTTTCGAGGTCCTACAATGAGCAGTTCTTC	CATSRDMVSRSYNEQFF
TRBD1	NA	TRBV5-6	TRBJ1-6	TGTGCCAGCAGCCGGACGCCGGGACAGGATTCACCCCTCCACTTT	CASSRTPGQDSPLHF
TRBD1	NA	TRBV18	TRBJ1-1	TGTGCCAGCTCACCGACAGGGGGAAACACTGAAGCTTTCTTT	CASSPTGGNTEAFF
NA	NA	TRBV7-8	TRBJ2-2	TGTGCCAGCAGCTTATACGGGAGTGGCACCGGGGAGCTGTTTTTT	CASSLYGSGTGELFF
TRBD2	NA	TRBV28	TRBJ2-1	TGTGCCAGCAGTAAAGCGGGAGGAGGTTACAATGAGCAGTTCTTC	CASSKAGGGYNEQFF
TRBD1	NA	TRBV7-9	TRBJ1-4	TGTGCCAGCAGCACGCCGACAGGGGGGAGGGAAAAACTGTTTTTT	CASSTPTGGREKLFF
NA	NA	TRBV9	TRBJ2-7	TGTGCCAGCAGCGTAGGAATAACCACTTACGGCTCCTACGAGCAGTACTTC	CASSVGITTYGSYEQYF
TRBD1	NA	TRBV5-1	TRBJ1-1	TGCGCCAGCAGCCAGGGACAGGGCGGGGGTGAAGCTTTCTTT	CASSQGQGGGEAFF
NA	NA	TRBV7-9	TRBJ1-6	TGTGCCAGCAGCTTAGAAAGCGCAGGCTCTTCACCCCTCCACTTT	CASSLESAGSSPLHF
NA	NA	TRBV25-1	TRBJ1-2	TGTGCCAGCAAGGGGGGCAGTGGGAGCTATGGCTACACCTTC	CASKGGSGSYGYTF